The 30 T cell receptor beta chains presented below share a single source sample, sequenced in a study of shared clonotypes between healthy human individuals. TCRdb keeps only in-frame clones here, not all; method: immunoSEQ multiplex PCR. The sample contains 2 million to 3 million clones, more than 80% of which appear only once. Material for sequencing was naive CD4+ T cells sorted from blood. Noted subset: CD45RA+ positively selected. Source of these receptors: a man in his late teens or twenties in good health.

The rearrangement joins TRBV30 to TRBJ1-2, with a tentative D call TRBD1 (6 bases). The V end lost 0 bases, the J end lost 2 bases, and 19 bases lay between the germline ends. The CDR3 length is 17 residues. The germline V gene has CDR1 GTSNPN and CDR2 SVGIG (reference sequence). Here the CDR3 reads CAWSVRLKTGANYGYTF. The CDR3 region has the DNA TGTGCCTGGAGTGTACGCCTGAAGACAGGAGCAAACTATGGCTACACCTTC.

This chain connects TRBV29-1 to TRBJ1-2; D ambiguous. The CDR3 sequence is 14 residues long. The germline gives CDR1 SQVTM, CDR2 ANQGSEA. Written as DNA, the CDR3 is TGCGCGGCACAGCCTCGGGATACTAACTATGGCTACACCTTC. Protein product: CAAQPRDTNYGYTF.

This chain links TRBV6-1 with TRBJ2-3; 11 bases align to TRBD2. CDR1 MNHNS and CDR2 SASEGT come from the germline V gene. V lost 8 bases to trimming and J lost 6 bases; unmatched junction nucleotides: 7. The CDR3 contains 14 residues. The chain's CDR3 is CASSSGRWVDTQYF. CDR3 bases: TGTGCCAGCTCTAGCGGGAGGTGGGTGGATACGCAGTATTTT.

The chain couples TRBV6-1 to TRBJ2-7; D remains ambiguous. Germline V gene sequence: CDR1 MNHNS, CDR2 SASEGT. Trimming left V 2 bases short and J 0 bases short, with 8 bases between. There are 14 residues in the CDR3. In nucleotides, the CDR3 is TGTGCCAGCAGTGAAACCAGAAGCTCCTACGAGCAGTACTTC. The encoded protein is CASSETRSSYEQYF.

This clone was found once. J is TRBJ2-1 and V is TRBV4-3; TRBD2 matches at 9 bases. Germline V lookup: CDR1 LGHNA, CDR2 YSLEER. The V and J ends lost 1 base and 4 bases, in that order; junction bases with no gene match: 2. CDR3 length: 15 residues. CDR3 nucleotides: TGCGCCAGCAGCCAAGCCCTAGCGGGATACAATGAGCAGTTCTTC. Translating it yields CASSQALAGYNEQFF.

The V gene is TRBV7-2, the J gene TRBJ2-7, with 8 bases fitting TRBD1. Germline-derived CDR1 and CDR2 are SGHTA and FQGNSA. J was trimmed by 0 bases and V by 6 bases; bases with no gene match: 10. CDR3 size: 16 residues. For the CDR3, the DNA is TGTGCCAGCAGTCGGACAGGGCTTGGGGCCTCCTACGAGCAGTACTTC. It encodes CASSRTGLGASYEQYF. Using reference TRBV7-2 and TRBJ2-7 for the parts outside the CDR3, the full variable domain is GAGVSQSPSNKVTEKGKDVELRCDPISGHTALYWYRQSLGQGLEFLIYFQGNSAPDKSGLPSDRFSAERTGGSVSTLTIQRTQQEDSAVYLCASSRTGLGASYEQYFGPGTRLTVT.

The gene calls are TRBV7-2 and TRBJ1-1; D gene ambiguous. This CDR3 is 13 amino acids long. CDR1 and CDR2 (germline): SGHTA, FQGNSA. V dropped 0 bases and J dropped 5 bases, with 7 bases sitting between them. The CDR3 is CASSLAGQTEAFF. In nucleotides, the CDR3 is TGTGCCAGCAGCTTAGCGGGCCAGACTGAAGCTTTCTTT.

A note on this clone: Other DNA sequences of this sample code for an identical CDR3. The chain has TRBV2 and TRBJ1-3; no reliable D call. Germline V gene lookup returns CDR1 SNHLY and CDR2 FYNNEI. The CDR3 runs 12 residues. The ends were cut back, 2 bases at V and 4 bases at J, with 3 bases in the middle. CDR3 amino acids: CASSEQGNTIYF. For the CDR3, the DNA is TGTGCCAGCAGTGAACAGGGAAACACCATATATTTT.

The rearrangement links TRBV29-1 to TRBJ1-2; 8 bases are a match to TRBD1. Germline V CDR1 and CDR2: SQVTM, ANQGSEA. J lost 4 bases, V lost 5 bases, and 6 bases had no gene match. The CDR3 sequence is 13 residues long. CDR3 nucleotides: TGCAGCGTTAGTCTAACAGGGGGCTATGGCTACACCTTC. Its protein product is CSVSLTGGYGYTF.

The rearrangement joins TRBV7-3 to TRBJ2-7; 10 bases line up with TRBD1. Unmatched junction bases numbered 7, after V lost 3 bases and J lost 5 bases. Germline-derived CDR1 and CDR2 are SGHTA and FQGTGA. The CDR3 sequence is 15 residues long. The CDR3 DNA is TGTGCCAGCAGCTTTTTGGGACAGGGGAGTGACGAGCAGTACTTC. Translating gives CASSFLGQGSDEQYF.

The gene calls are TRBV5-4 and TRBJ2-2, with D perhaps matching TRBD1 or TRBD2 (5 bases each). Trimming stripped 0 bases from V and 4 bases from J, with 13 bases between. The germline V gene encodes CDR1 SGHNT and CDR2 YYREEE (reference sequence). This CDR3 has 16 residues. CDR3 protein: CASSLEGTMGTGELFF. The CDR3 DNA is TGTGCCAGCAGCTTGGAAGGGACGATGGGCACCGGGGAGCTGTTTTTT.

This rearrangement joins TRBV5-1 to TRBJ2-4; 7 positions match TRBD1. This CDR3 has 14 residues. V lost 4 bases, J lost 9 bases, and 10 bases stayed unmatched. Germline CDR1 reads SGHRS; CDR2 reads YFSETQ. For the CDR3, the DNA is TGCGCCAGCAGCCTTGGGACAGTTTTACCCATTCAGTACTTC. Translated, it gives CASSLGTVLPIQYF.

The chain uses TRBV7-3 and TRBJ2-1; D is uncertain. The CDR3 runs to 16 residues. Germline V gene data show CDR1 as SGHTA and CDR2 as FQGTGA. V lost 5 bases, J lost 0 bases, and 14 bases lay in between. CDR3 region: CASSTYSTYSYNEQFF. The CDR3 DNA sequence: TGTGCCAGCAGCACGTACAGCACATACTCCTACAATGAGCAGTTCTTC. Variable domain in full (rest from reference TRBV7-3 and TRBJ2-1): GAGVSQTPSNKVTEKGKYVELRCDPISGHTALYWYRQSLGQGPEFLIYFQGTGAADDSGLPNDRFFAVRPEGSVSTLKIQRTERGDSAVYLCASSTYSTYSYNEQFFGPGTRLTVL.

This chain links TRBV10-3 with TRBJ1-4; D remains unclear. CDR1 is ENHRY and CDR2 is SYGVKD in the germline V gene. This CDR3 is built from 12 residues. Trimming took 0 bases from V and 8 from J, leaving 4 bases between them. The CDR3 protein is CAISESWEKLFF. In DNA form, the CDR3 reads TGTGCCATCAGTGAGTCGTGGGAAAAACTGTTTTTT.

The V and J genes are TRBV25-1 and TRBJ1-3, with D possibly being TRBD1 (6 bases). The V end was cut by 6 bases, the J end by 4 bases, with 10 bases between. The germline V gene encodes CDR1 MGHDK and CDR2 SYGVNS. The CDR3 contains 13 residues. CDR3 sequence reads: CASRGGAGNTIYF. The CDR3 DNA is TGTGCCAGCAGGGGGGGCGCGGGAAACACCATATATTTT.

With regard to this clone: Distinct nucleotide sequences in the sample also encode this CDR3. The chain carries TRBV5-1 and TRBJ1-1, with 8 bases aligning to TRBD1. The ends lost 4 bases at V and 1 base at J; junction bases unmatched: 3. The germline V gene has CDR1 SGHRS and CDR2 YFSETQ. The CDR3 covers 14 residues. CDR3 amino acids: CASSPQGGNTEAFF. The CDR3 region has the DNA TGCGCCAGCAGCCCACAGGGGGGGAACACTGAAGCTTTCTTT.

Regarding this clone: The sample has other DNA sequences that encode this CDR3 too. The CDR3 protein is CASSRTGELFF. The CDR3 DNA reads TGTGCCAGCAGTAGGACCGGGGAGCTGTTTTTT. This chain links TRBV25-1 with TRBJ2-2; D not certain. The CDR3 runs to 11 residues. Germline assignment: CDR1 MGHDK and CDR2 SYGVNS. Trimming removed 5 bases at V and 5 bases at J, with 3 bases between.

The table lists this clone with a few counts. The chain employs TRBV7-8 and TRBJ1-5; D gene uncertain. The CDR3 has 16 residues. CDR1 and CDR2 (germline): SGHVS, FQNEAQ. Trimming stripped 1 base from V and 0 bases from J, with 10 bases between. In nucleotides, the CDR3 is TGTGCCAGCAGCTTAGGGCTAGGCCATAGCAATCAGCCCCAGCATTTT. It specifies CASSLGLGHSNQPQHF.

V and J are TRBV5-1 and TRBJ2-7; no definite D call. This CDR3 has 15 amino acids. The germline V gene encodes CDR1 SGHRS and CDR2 YFSETQ. The V and J ends lost 0 bases and 0 bases respectively, with 10 bases between them. This CDR3 reads CASSLVGDSSYEQYF. In nucleotides, the CDR3 is TGCGCCAGCAGCTTGGTTGGAGATAGCTCCTACGAGCAGTACTTC.

This clone has a handful of counts. The chain carries TRBV6-1 and TRBJ1-1, with 9 bases that match TRBD1. In germline, CDR1 is MNHNS, CDR2 SASEGT. V lost 6 bases, J lost 1 base, and 3 bases stayed unmatched. There are 14 residues in the CDR3. The CDR3 DNA follows: TGTGCCAGCAGGGACAGGGGTAGGAACACTGAAGCTTTCTTT. Translating it yields CASRDRGRNTEAFF.

This rearrangement joins TRBV28 to TRBJ2-7, with 9 bases identical to TRBD2. This CDR3 region has 12 residues. The V gene end was trimmed by 4 bases and the J gene end by 13 bases; junction bases not matched to a gene: 8. Looked up from germline, CDR1 is MDHEN and CDR2 is SYDVKM. CDR3 bases: TGTGCCAGCAGTTCGCGCCTAGCGGGGCGATACTTC. Translation: CASSSRLAGRYF.

This rearrangement joins TRBV10-3 to TRBJ2-2; D might be TRBD2 (5 bases). This CDR3 is 13 amino acids long. The germline gives CDR1 ENHRY, CDR2 SYGVKD. V shed 5 bases and J shed 5 bases, with 9 bases lying between them. CDR3 nucleotides: TGTGCCATCAGTAGAGGAGGTACCGGGGAGCTGTTTTTT. This translates into CAISRGGTGELFF.

The rearrangement joins TRBV4-3 to TRBJ2-1, with 11 bases aligning to TRBD2. The CDR3 runs to 18 residues. CDR1 LGHNA and CDR2 YSLEER come from the germline V gene. Trimming removed 6 bases from V and 3 bases from J; junction bases left unmatched: 13. The CDR3 region has the DNA TGCGCCAGCAGTCTCGGAATCTTAGGGACTAGCGGCTACAATGAGCAGTTCTTC. As protein: CASSLGILGTSGYNEQFF.

V is TRBV30 and J is TRBJ2-7; TRBD2 agrees at 8 bases. The V and J ends lost 1 base and 10 bases, in that order; junction bases with no gene match: 6. This CDR3 comprises 12 residues. Germline lookup yields CDR1 GTSNPN and CDR2 SVGIG (reference sequence). The CDR3 loop reads CAWSASGLAQYF. The CDR3 DNA follows: TGTGCCTGGAGTGCTAGCGGGCTAGCCCAGTACTTC.

In DNA form, the CDR3 reads TGTGCCACCTCTGACAGGGGATACATTCAGTACTTC. Translation: CATSDRGYIQYF. The chain is built from TRBV2 and TRBJ2-4; 8 bases align to TRBD1. This CDR3 has 12 residues. V lost 10 bases, J lost 8 bases, and 7 bases stayed unmatched. Germline CDR1 reads SNHLY; CDR2 reads FYNNEI.

This chain joins TRBV11-3 and TRBJ2-7; 10 bases line up with TRBD2. The CDR3 is made up of 13 amino acids. Germline V CDR1 and CDR2: SGHNT, YENEEA. With 5 bases clipped from V and 6 bases from J, the junction kept 4 bases outside the gene matches. For the CDR3, the DNA is TGTGCCAGCAGCCCCGGGACTAGCGCCGAGCAGTACTTC. Its protein product is CASSPGTSAEQYF.

This clone was seen just once. V and J are TRBV9 and TRBJ2-1; 12 bases map to TRBD2. The CDR3 is made up of 13 amino acids. Germline V gene lookup returns CDR1 SGDLS and CDR2 YYNGEE. Trimming took 6 bases from V and 8 from J; bases not matched to a gene: 3. DNA for the CDR3: TGTGCCAGCAACAGACTAGCGGGAGATGAGCAGTTCTTC. It codes for CASNRLAGDEQFF.

V is TRBV27 and J is TRBJ1-4; the D gene is possibly TRBD1 (5 bases). V shed 2 bases and J shed 4 bases, with 14 bases lying between them. The CDR3 length is 16 residues. Germline V gene sequence: CDR1 MNHEY, CDR2 SMNVEV (reference sequence). The CDR3 nucleotides are TGTGCCAGCAGTTTACGCACAGGTCACTATAATGAAAAACTGTTTTTT. Its translation is CASSLRTGHYNEKLFF.

Points on this clone: Other DNA sequences within the sample encode an identical CDR3. The chain joins TRBV7-2 to TRBJ2-7; possibly TRBD1 or TRBD2 for D (6 bases each). Germline CDR1 and CDR2: SGHTA and FQGNSA. This CDR3 is built from 14 residues. Trimming cost V 4 bases and J 2 bases, with 12 bases left between them. The CDR3 loop reads CASSSQGGTYEQYF. CDR3 coding DNA: TGTGCCAGCAGCTCACAGGGAGGCACCTACGAGCAGTACTTC.

This clone was seen just once. The genes are TRBV6-6 and TRBJ1-2; maybe TRBD1 (5 bases). From germline, CDR1 is MNHNY and CDR2 SVGAGI (reference sequence). With 6 bases removed from V and 6 bases from J, the gap between germline ends came to 17 bases. The CDR3 has 14 amino acids. The CDR3 loop reads CASSYRDSPDGYTF. DNA of the CDR3: TGTGCCAGCAGCTACCGGGACTCCCCGGATGGCTACACCTTC.